One and the same sample provided the 25 T cell receptor beta chains below, sequenced in a study of T cells after yellow fever vaccination. TCRdb analysed the 5' RACE reads with MiXCR anew, one entry per CDR3 protein. This table holds approximately 610,000 distinct CDR3 sequences, around a sixth found once. Sample: PBMCs, taken less than 6 days after the first yellow fever vaccination. The receptors stem from a man aged 18 to 30 who received the YFV17D yellow fever vaccine.

In this sample, this clonotype turned up many times. The chain joins TRBV9 to TRBJ1-1, with D hard to call. Looked up from germline, CDR1 is SGDLS and CDR2 is YYNGEE. The V end lost 3 bases, the J end lost 3 bases, and 12 bases lay between the germline ends. The CDR3 totals 14 residues. CDR3: CASSAGSPYTEAFF. The CDR3 nucleotides read TGTGCCAGCAGCGCAGGCAGTCCATACACTGAAGCTTTCTTT. The full variable domain, with the rest looked up from reference TRBV9 and TRBJ1-1, is DSGVTQTPKHLITATGQRVTLRCSPRSGDLSVYWYQQSLDQGLQFLIQYYNGEERAKGNILERFSAQQFPDLHSELNLSSLELGDSALYFCASSAGSPYTEAFFGQGTRLTVV.

The chain links TRBV30 to TRBJ1-4; D uncertain. Germline CDR1 is GTSNPN and CDR2 is SVGIG (reference sequence). This CDR3 comprises 11 residues. V shed 0 bases and J shed 7 bases, with 3 bases lying between them. The CDR3 nucleotides read TGTGCCTGGAGTGTTGGTGAAAAACTGTTTTTT. As protein: CAWSVGEKLFF.

The genes are TRBV9 and TRBJ1-1; possibly TRBD1 for D (6 bases). Germline V CDR1 and CDR2: SGDLS, YYNGEE. CDR3 length: 16 amino acids. Trimming pared 0 bases from V and 0 bases from J, leaving 12 bases between. CDR3 in DNA: TGTGCCAGCAGCGTAGTGGACAGACTCATGAACACTGAAGCTTTCTTT. Translation gives CASSVVDRLMNTEAFF.

The sample holds many counts of this clonotype. V and J are TRBV7-9 and TRBJ1-2; D not certain. Trimming removed 1 base at V and 8 bases at J, with 8 bases between. CDR1 is SEHNR, CDR2 FQNEAQ, per germline (reference sequence). This CDR3 is built from 12 residues. The CDR3 nucleotides read TGTGCCAGCAGCTTAGAAGGGTTGGGCTACACCTTC. Its translation is CASSLEGLGYTF.

This clonotype occurred a few times. This chain joins TRBV5-1 and TRBJ2-5; a weak D match, TRBD1 (5 bases). The CDR3 covers 15 residues. V was cut by 6 bases and J by 0 bases, with 15 bases left in between. CDR1 SGHRS and CDR2 YFSETQ come from the germline V gene. CDR3 residues: CASTLDSKYQETQYF. CDR3 coding DNA: TGCGCCAGCACCCTCGACAGCAAGTACCAAGAGACCCAGTACTTC.

The chain carries TRBV29-1 and TRBJ2-3; 10 nucleotides agree with TRBD1. This CDR3 contains 13 residues. V shed 7 bases and J 7 bases; nucleotides not matched to a gene: 8. Germline V gives CDR1 SQVTM, CDR2 ANQGSEA. The CDR3 nucleotides are TGCAGCGCCTGGGGACAGGGGCAAAATACGCAGTATTTT. Protein: CSAWGQGQNTQYF.

This clonotype occurred many times. This sequence joins TRBV5-4 and TRBJ1-1, with 8 nucleotides matching TRBD1. This CDR3 has 15 residues. Trimming removed 3 bases from V and 4 bases from J; junction bases left unmatched: 8. Germline loops: CDR1 SGHNT, CDR2 YYREEE (reference sequence). The CDR3 spells CASSSPTTGGTEAFF. The CDR3 nucleotides read TGTGCCAGCAGCTCCCCTACTACAGGGGGCACTGAAGCTTTCTTT.

This sequence joins TRBV4-3 and TRBJ2-4, with D possibly TRBD1 on 6 matching bases. V lost 1 base and J 8 bases, leaving 12 bases between the germline ends. Germline CDR1 LGHNA, CDR2 YSLEER. This CDR3 spans 14 amino acids. CDR3 DNA: TGCGCCAGCAGCCAAGCCGGACAGAGGGACATTCAGTACTTC. Its translation: CASSQAGQRDIQYF.

This clonotype came up a few times. This chain uses TRBV5-1 with TRBJ1-3; the D gene is possibly TRBD1 (6 bases). Germline CDR1 and CDR2: SGHRS and YFSETQ. The CDR3 has 14 amino acids. V was clipped by 5 bases and J by 3 bases, with 12 bases between them. CDR3 sequence (DNA): TGCGCCAGCAGAGGGGGGACCGGTGGAAACACCATATATTTT. The encoded protein is CASRGGTGGNTIYF. The entire variable domain, with the rest obtained from reference TRBV5-1 and TRBJ1-3, is as follows: KAGVTQTPRYLIKTRGQQVTLSCSPISGHRSVSWYQQTPGQGLQFLFEYFSETQRNKGNFPGRFSGRQFSNSRSEMNVSTLELGDSALYLCASRGGTGGNTIYFGEGSWLTVV.

This clonotype was counted between two and nine times. The V call is TRBV4-3, the J call TRBJ1-1, with D uncertain. This CDR3 region has 16 residues. Between the trimmed V and J ends, which lost 1 base and 4 bases, there was a span of 16 bases. Germline V CDR1 and CDR2: LGHNA, YSLEER. This chain's CDR3 is CASSQAAAGGATEAFF. The DNA of the CDR3 is TGCGCCAGCAGCCAAGCGGCAGCAGGTGGTGCCACTGAAGCTTTCTTT.

The chain joins TRBV6-5 to TRBJ2-4, with 7 bases fitting TRBD1. The V and J ends lost 0 bases and 6 bases, in that order; junction bases with no gene match: 5. The CDR3 consists of 15 residues. Germline V CDR1 and CDR2: MNHEY, SVGAGI. The CDR3 is CASSYSAGGGNIQYF. CDR3 coding DNA: TGTGCCAGCAGTTACTCGGCAGGGGGTGGAAACATTCAGTACTTC.

This clonotype was seen a handful of times. The rearrangement links TRBV24-1 to TRBJ2-3, with 9 bases identical to TRBD1. This CDR3 is 16 amino acids long. Germline-derived CDR1 and CDR2 are KGHDR and SFDVKD. Trimming at V came to 4 bases and at J to 4 bases, leaving 8 bases not matched to a gene. CDR3: CATSDKPGTGSDTQYF. The DNA for the CDR3 is TGTGCCACCAGTGACAAGCCCGGGACAGGGTCAGATACGCAGTATTTT.

The chain carries TRBV19 and TRBJ2-2; D possibly matches TRBD1 or TRBD2 (6 bases each). Germline CDR1 LNHDA, CDR2 SQIVND (reference sequence). Deletions cut 7 bases from V and 4 bases from J, with 19 bases between. This CDR3 is built from 16 residues. CDR3 bases: TGTGCCAGTAACCCGATTGGGGGGCTGGGCACCGGGGAGCTGTTTTTT. This gives the protein CASNPIGGLGTGELFF.

This clonotype has just a few counts. The chain recombines TRBV12-5 with TRBJ1-1, with 7 bases aligning to TRBD1. This CDR3 has 14 residues. V lost 6 bases and J lost 4; bases outside the gene matches: 8. Looked up from germline, CDR1 is LGHNT and CDR2 is FRNRAP. CDR3 coding DNA: TGTGCTAGTGGCGCACAGGGGTCGGTCACTGAAGCTTTCTTT. Translating it yields CASGAQGSVTEAFF.

The chain links TRBV2 to TRBJ2-3; maybe TRBD2 (6 bases). V lost 10 bases and J lost 2, with 10 bases in between. The CDR3 covers 12 residues. CDR1 is SNHLY, CDR2 FYNNEI, per germline. CDR3 loop: CATLASTDTQYF. In nucleotides, the CDR3 is TGTGCCACCCTAGCGTCCACAGATACGCAGTATTTT.

In its sample, this clonotype was seen a few times. V and J are TRBV19 and TRBJ1-5; D not certain. The CDR3 contains 12 residues. Germline CDR1 LNHDA, CDR2 SQIVND (reference sequence). With 2 bases removed from V and 7 bases from J, the gap between germline ends came to 6 bases. The CDR3: CASSIPEQPQHF. In DNA form, the CDR3 reads TGTGCCAGTAGTATACCGGAGCAGCCCCAGCATTTT.

This clonotype was detected a few times. The chain carries TRBV28 and TRBJ2-7, with 7 bases aligning to TRBD2. The CDR3 is 14 residues long. The germline V gene has CDR1 MDHEN and CDR2 SYDVKM. Trimming at V came to 7 bases and at J to 3 bases, leaving 9 bases not matched to a gene. The CDR3 DNA follows: TGTGCCAGCACCCTTCTGGGGGGGAACTACGAGCAGTACTTC. Amino acid sequence: CASTLLGGNYEQYF.

This clonotype was detected a few times. V usage is TRBV4-2 and J usage is TRBJ1-5, with D possibly TRBD1 on 5 matching bases. Germline V gene lookup returns CDR1 LGHNA and CDR2 YNFKEQ. The CDR3 consists of 15 residues. V lost 4 bases and J 0 bases, leaving 10 bases between the germline ends. The CDR3 spells CASSLDTGSNQPQHF. The CDR3 DNA follows: TGTGCCAGCAGCCTGGACACAGGTAGCAATCAGCCCCAGCATTTT.

There are a few counts of this clonotype. J is TRBJ2-1 and V is TRBV19; D is ambiguous. The CDR3 covers 16 residues. Germline lookup yields CDR1 LNHDA and CDR2 SQIVND (reference sequence). Trimming shortened V by 4 bases and J by 5 bases, and 18 bases separated the two germline ends. CDR3 sequence: CASSSPLSLGDNEQFF. In DNA, the CDR3 is TGTGCCAGTAGTAGCCCTCTAAGTCTTGGGGACAATGAGCAGTTCTTC.

The chain is built from TRBV20-1 and TRBJ1-5, with 8 nucleotides matching TRBD1. The CDR3 covers 13 residues. Germline CDR1 is DFQATT and CDR2 is SNEGSKA (reference sequence). Losses at the gene ends were 5 bases for V and 2 bases for J; bases not matched to a gene: 2. Here the CDR3 reads CSALDRGNQPQHF. The CDR3 DNA reads TGCAGTGCTTTGGACAGGGGCAATCAGCCCCAGCATTTT.

This clonotype has only a few counts. The J gene is TRBJ2-3, the V gene TRBV15; 9 positions match TRBD1. The germline CDR1 and CDR2 sequences are LNHNV and YYDKDF (reference sequence). The CDR3 runs to 16 residues. The trim removed 5 bases at V and 2 bases at J, leaving 8 bases unmatched. The CDR3 DNA is TGTGCCACCAGCGGCCCGGGACAGGGACACACAGATACGCAGTATTTT. The encoded protein is CATSGPGQGHTDTQYF.

The chain employs TRBV6-6 and TRBJ2-7, with 7 positions matching TRBD1. V dropped 5 bases and J dropped 1; count of bases not matched to a gene: 2. The CDR3 loop spans 13 amino acids. Per the germline V gene, CDR1 is MNHNY and CDR2 is SVGAGI (reference sequence). Here the CDR3 reads CASSAGGSYEQYV. CDR3 coding DNA: TGTGCCAGCAGTGCAGGGGGATCCTACGAGCAGTACGTC.

This clonotype has a handful of counts. The chain is built from TRBV11-2 and TRBJ2-1; TRBD1 matches at 11 bases. Germline V gene lookup returns CDR1 SGHAT and CDR2 FQNNGV. J lost 7 bases, V lost 5 bases, and 7 bases had no gene match. This CDR3 has 15 residues. The CDR3 loop is CASSPGQGAGNEQFF. As DNA, the CDR3 is TGTGCCAGCAGCCCCGGACAGGGGGCGGGGAATGAGCAGTTCTTC.

This clonotype was counted a few times. The rearrangement joins TRBV6-5 to TRBJ2-3; the D gene is possibly TRBD1 (6 bases). V dropped 2 bases and J dropped 3 bases, with 12 bases sitting between them. This CDR3 is 15 amino acids long. The V gene's germline CDR1 is MNHEY and CDR2 SVGAGI. This CDR3 is CASSYPGDRTDTQYF. The CDR3 DNA sequence: TGTGCCAGCAGTTACCCAGGGGATCGGACAGATACGCAGTATTTT.

The chain carries TRBV11-2 and TRBJ2-5; 8 nucleotides agree with TRBD2. The trim removed 5 bases at V and 10 bases at J, leaving 3 bases unmatched. The CDR3 is 11 amino acids. The germline gives CDR1 SGHAT, CDR2 FQNNGV. The CDR3 region is CASSLGGDQYF. The CDR3 DNA sequence: TGTGCCAGCAGCCTCGGGGGGGACCAGTACTTC.